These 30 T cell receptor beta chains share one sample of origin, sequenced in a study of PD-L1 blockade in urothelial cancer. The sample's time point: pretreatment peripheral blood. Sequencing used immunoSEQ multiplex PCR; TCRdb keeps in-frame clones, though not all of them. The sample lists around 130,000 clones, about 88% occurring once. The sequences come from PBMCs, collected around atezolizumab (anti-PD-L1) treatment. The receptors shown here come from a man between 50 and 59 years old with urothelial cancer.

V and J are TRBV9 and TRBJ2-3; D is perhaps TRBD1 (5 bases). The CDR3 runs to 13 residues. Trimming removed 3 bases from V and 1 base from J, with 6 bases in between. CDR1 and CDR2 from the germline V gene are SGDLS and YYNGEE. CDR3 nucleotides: TGTGCCAGCAGCGGGGGCGGCACAGATACGCAGTATTTT. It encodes CASSGGGTDTQYF.

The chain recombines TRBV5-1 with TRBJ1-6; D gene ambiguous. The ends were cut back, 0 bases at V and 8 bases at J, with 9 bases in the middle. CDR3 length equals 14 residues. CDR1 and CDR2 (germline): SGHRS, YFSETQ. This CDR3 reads CASSLGVSDSPLHF. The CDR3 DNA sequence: TGCGCCAGCAGCTTGGGTGTCTCGGATTCACCCCTCCACTTT.

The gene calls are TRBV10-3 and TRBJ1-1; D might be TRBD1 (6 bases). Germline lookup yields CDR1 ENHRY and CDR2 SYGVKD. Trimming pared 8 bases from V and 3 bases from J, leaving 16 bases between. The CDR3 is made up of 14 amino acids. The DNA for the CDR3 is TGTGCCATCGGAATACAGGGAGGGGACACTGAAGCTTTCTTT. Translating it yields CAIGIQGGDTEAFF.

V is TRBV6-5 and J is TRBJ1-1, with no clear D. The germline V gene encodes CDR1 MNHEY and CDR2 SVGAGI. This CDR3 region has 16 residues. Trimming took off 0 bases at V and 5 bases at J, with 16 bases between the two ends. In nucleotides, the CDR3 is TGTGCCAGCAGTTACTCGAAGAGGGTCCGGGGTACTGAAGCTTTCTTT. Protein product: CASSYSKRVRGTEAFF.

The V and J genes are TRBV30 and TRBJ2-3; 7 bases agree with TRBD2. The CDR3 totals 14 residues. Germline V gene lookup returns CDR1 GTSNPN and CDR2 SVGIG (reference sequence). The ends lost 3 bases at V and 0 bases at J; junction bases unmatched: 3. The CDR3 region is CAWRLSGSTDTQYF. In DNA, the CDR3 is TGTGCCTGGAGACTTAGCGGGAGCACAGATACGCAGTATTTT.

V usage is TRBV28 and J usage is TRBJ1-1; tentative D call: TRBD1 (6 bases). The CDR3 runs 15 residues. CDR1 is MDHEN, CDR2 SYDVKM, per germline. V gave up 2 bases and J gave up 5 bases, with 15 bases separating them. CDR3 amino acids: CASSLREGGRTEAFF. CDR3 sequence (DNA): TGTGCCAGCAGTTTACGGGAGGGGGGTCGAACTGAAGCTTTCTTT.

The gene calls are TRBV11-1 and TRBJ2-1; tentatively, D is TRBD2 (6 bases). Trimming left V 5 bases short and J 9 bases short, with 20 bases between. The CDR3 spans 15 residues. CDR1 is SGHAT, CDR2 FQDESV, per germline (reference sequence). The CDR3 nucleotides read TGTGCCAGCAGCCATTTAAGCGGGCAACAAGGTGAGCAGTTCTTC. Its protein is CASSHLSGQQGEQFF.

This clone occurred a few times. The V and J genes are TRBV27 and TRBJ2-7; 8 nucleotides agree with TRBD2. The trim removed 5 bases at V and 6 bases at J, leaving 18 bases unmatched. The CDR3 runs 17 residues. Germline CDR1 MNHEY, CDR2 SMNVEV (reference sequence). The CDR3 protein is CASSHPSSSGKEAEQYF. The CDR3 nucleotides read TGTGCCAGCAGTCACCCCAGTAGTAGCGGGAAAGAGGCCGAGCAGTACTTC.

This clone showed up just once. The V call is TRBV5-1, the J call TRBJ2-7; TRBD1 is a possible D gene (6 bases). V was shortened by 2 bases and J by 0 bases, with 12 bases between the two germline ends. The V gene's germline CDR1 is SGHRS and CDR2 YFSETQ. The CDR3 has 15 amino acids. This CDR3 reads CASSLVTGFSYEQYF. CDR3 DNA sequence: TGCGCCAGCAGCTTAGTGACAGGCTTCTCCTACGAGCAGTACTTC.

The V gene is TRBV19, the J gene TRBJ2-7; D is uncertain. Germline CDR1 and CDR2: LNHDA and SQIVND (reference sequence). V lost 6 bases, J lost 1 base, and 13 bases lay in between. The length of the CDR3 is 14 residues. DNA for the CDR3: TGTGCCAGTAGAACCCGACACCGATCCTACGAGCAGTACTTC. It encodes CASRTRHRSYEQYF.

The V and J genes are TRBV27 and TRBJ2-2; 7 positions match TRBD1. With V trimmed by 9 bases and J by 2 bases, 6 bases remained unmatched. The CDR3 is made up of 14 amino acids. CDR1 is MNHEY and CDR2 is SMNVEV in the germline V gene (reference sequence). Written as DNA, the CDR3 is TGTGCCAGTACCCGGGACAGTAACACCGGGGAGCTGTTTTTT. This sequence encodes CASTRDSNTGELFF.

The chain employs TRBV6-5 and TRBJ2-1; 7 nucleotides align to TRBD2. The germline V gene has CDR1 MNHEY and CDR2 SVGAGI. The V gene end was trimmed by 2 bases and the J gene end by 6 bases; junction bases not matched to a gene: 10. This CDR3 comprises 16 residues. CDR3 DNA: TGTGCCAGCAGTTACCCGGGGGGACTGGGACTCAATGAGCAGTTCTTC. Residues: CASSYPGGLGLNEQFF.

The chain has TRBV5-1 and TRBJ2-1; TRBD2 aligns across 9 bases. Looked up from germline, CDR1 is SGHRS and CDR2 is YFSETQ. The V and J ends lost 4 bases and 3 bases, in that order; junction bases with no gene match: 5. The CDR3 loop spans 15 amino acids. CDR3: CASSRGLADYNEQFF. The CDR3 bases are TGCGCCAGCAGCCGGGGACTAGCAGACTACAATGAGCAGTTCTTC. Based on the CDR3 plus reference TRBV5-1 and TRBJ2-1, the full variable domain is KAGVTQTPRYLIKTRGQQVTLSCSPISGHRSVSWYQQTPGQGLQFLFEYFSETQRNKGNFPGRFSGRQFSNSRSEMNVSTLELGDSALYLCASSRGLADYNEQFFGPGTRLTVL.

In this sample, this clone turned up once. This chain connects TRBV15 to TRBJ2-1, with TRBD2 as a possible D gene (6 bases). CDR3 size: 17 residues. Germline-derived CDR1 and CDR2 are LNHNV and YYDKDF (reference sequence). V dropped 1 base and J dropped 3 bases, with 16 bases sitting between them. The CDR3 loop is CATSRVKAGSRYNEQFF. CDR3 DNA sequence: TGTGCCACCAGCAGAGTTAAAGCGGGCAGTCGCTACAATGAGCAGTTCTTC.

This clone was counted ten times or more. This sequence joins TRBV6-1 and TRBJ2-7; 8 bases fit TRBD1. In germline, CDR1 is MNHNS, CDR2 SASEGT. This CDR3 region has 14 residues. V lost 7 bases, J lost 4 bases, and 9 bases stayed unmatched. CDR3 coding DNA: TGTGCCAGCACTGACAGGGGACGAGGGTACGAGCAGTACTTC. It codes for CASTDRGRGYEQYF.

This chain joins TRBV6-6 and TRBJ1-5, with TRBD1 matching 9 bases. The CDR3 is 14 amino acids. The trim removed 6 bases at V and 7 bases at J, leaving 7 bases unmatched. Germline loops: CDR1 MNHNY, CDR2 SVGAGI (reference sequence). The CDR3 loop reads CASRRQGVGQPQHF. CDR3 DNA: TGTGCCAGCAGAAGACAGGGGGTGGGGCAGCCCCAGCATTTT.

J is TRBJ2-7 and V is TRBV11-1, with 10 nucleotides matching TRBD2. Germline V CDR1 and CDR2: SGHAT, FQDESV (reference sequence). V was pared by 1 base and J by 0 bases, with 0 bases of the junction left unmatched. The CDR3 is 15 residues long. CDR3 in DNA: TGTGCCAGCAGCTTAGGGACTAGCGGCTCCTACGAGCAGTACTTC. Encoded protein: CASSLGTSGSYEQYF.

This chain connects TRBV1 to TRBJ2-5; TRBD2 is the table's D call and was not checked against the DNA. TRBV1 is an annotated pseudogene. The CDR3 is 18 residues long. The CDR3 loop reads CTSSQYRSGGMYQETQYF. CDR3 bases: TGCACCAGCAGCCAATACAGGTCGGGAGGGATGTACCAAGAGACCCAGTACTTC.

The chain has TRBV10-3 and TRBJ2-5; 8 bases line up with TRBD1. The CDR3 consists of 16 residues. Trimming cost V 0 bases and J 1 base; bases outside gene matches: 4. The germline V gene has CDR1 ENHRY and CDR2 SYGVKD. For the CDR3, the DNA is TGTGCCATCAGTGAGTCGGCAGGGGGCTTCCAAGAGACCCAGTACTTC. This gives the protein CAISESAGGFQETQYF.

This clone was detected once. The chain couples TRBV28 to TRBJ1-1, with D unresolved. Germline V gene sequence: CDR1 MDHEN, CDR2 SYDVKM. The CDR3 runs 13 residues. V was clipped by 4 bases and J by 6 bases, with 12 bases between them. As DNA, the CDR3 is TGTGCCAGCAGTTCGGGATCAAGGGCTGAAGCTTTCTTT. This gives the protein CASSSGSRAEAFF. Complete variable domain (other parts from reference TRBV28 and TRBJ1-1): DVKVTQSSRYLVKRTGEKVFLECVQDMDHENMFWYRQDPGLGLRLIYFSYDVKMKEKGDIPEGYSVSREKKERFSLILESASTNQTSMYLCASSSGSRAEAFFGQGTRLTVV.

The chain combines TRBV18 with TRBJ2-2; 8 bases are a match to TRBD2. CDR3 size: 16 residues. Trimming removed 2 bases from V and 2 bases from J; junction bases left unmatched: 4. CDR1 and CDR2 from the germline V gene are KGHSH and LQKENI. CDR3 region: CASSPTLAGNTGELFF. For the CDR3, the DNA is TGTGCCAGCTCACCAACTTTAGCGGGAAACACCGGGGAGCTGTTTTTT.

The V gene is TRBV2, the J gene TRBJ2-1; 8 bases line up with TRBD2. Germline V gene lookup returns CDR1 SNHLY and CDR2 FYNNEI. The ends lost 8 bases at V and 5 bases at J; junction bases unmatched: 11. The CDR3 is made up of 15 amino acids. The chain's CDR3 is CASAGASGSNNEQFF. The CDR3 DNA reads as TGTGCCAGCGCTGGGGCTAGCGGGTCCAACAATGAGCAGTTCTTC. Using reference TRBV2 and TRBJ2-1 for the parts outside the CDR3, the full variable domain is EPEVTQTPSHQVTQMGQEVILRCVPISNHLYFYWYRQILGQKVEFLVSFYNNEISEKSEIFDDQFSVERPDGSNFTLKIRSTKLEDSAMYFCASAGASGSNNEQFFGPGTRLTVL.

CDR3 sequence reads: CASSQGVGGSNYGYTF. The CDR3 coding sequence is TGTGCCAGCAGCCAAGGGGTTGGAGGATCTAACTATGGCTACACCTTC. The V call is TRBV14, the J call TRBJ1-2; D unresolved. The CDR3 has 16 amino acids. The V end lost 1 base, the J end lost 0 bases, and 12 bases lay between the germline ends. Germline assignment: CDR1 SGHDN and CDR2 FVKESK.

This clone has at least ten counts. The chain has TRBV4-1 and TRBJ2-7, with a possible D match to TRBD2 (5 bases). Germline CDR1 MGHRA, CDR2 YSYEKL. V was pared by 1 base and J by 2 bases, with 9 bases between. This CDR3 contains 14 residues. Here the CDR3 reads CASSQVGETYEQYF. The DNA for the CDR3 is TGCGCCAGCAGCCAAGTCGGGGAAACCTACGAGCAGTACTTC.

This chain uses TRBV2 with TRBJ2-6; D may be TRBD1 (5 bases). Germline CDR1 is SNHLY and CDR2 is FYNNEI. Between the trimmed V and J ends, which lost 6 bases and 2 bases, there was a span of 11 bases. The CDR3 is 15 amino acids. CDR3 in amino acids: CASRAGLAGANVLTF. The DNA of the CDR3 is TGTGCCAGCAGGGCAGGGTTAGCTGGGGCCAACGTCCTGACTTTC. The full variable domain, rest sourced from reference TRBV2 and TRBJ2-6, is EPEVTQTPSHQVTQMGQEVILRCVPISNHLYFYWYRQILGQKVEFLVSFYNNEISEKSEIFDDQFSVERPDGSNFTLKIRSTKLEDSAMYFCASRAGLAGANVLTFGAGSRLTVL.

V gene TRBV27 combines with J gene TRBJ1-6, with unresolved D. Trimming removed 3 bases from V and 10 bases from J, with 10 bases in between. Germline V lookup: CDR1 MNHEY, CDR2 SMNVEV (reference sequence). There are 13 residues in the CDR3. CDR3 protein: CASSLKEVSPLHF. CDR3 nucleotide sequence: TGTGCCAGCAGTTTGAAGGAGGTCTCACCCCTCCACTTT.

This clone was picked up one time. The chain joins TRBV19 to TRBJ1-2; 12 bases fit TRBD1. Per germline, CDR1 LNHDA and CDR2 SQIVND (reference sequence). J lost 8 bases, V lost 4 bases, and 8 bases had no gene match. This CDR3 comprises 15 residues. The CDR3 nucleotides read TGTGCCAGTAGTACATCCGGGACAGGGGGCATCGGCTACACCTTC. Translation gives CASSTSGTGGIGYTF.

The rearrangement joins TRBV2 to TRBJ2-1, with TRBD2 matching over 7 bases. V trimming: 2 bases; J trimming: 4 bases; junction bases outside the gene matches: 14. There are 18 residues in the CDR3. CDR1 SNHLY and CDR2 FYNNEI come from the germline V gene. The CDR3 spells CASSEPAGLRLEYNEQFF. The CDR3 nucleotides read TGTGCCAGCAGTGAACCAGCGGGACTACGTTTAGAATACAATGAGCAGTTCTTC. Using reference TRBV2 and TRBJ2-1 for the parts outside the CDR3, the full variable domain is EPEVTQTPSHQVTQMGQEVILRCVPISNHLYFYWYRQILGQKVEFLVSFYNNEISEKSEIFDDQFSVERPDGSNFTLKIRSTKLEDSAMYFCASSEPAGLRLEYNEQFFGPGTRLTVL.

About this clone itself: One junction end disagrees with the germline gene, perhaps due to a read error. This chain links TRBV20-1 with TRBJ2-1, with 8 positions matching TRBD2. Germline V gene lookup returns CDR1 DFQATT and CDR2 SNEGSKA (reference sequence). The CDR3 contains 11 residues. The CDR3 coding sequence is TGCAGTGCTCCCCCGCGGACTAGCCCAGTCTTC. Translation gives CSAPPRTSPVF.

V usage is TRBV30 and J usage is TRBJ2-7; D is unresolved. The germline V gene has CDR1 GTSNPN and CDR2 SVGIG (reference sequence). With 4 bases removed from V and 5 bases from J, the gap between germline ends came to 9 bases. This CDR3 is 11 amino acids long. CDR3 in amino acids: CAWNSHHEQYF. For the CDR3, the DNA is TGTGCCTGGAACAGCCACCACGAGCAGTACTTC.